The next 4 T cell receptor beta chains were all read from a single sample in a study of blood T cell repertoires in COVID-19. TCRdb keeps only in-frame clones here, not all; method: immunoSEQ multiplex PCR. The sample lists 95,000 to 150,000 clones, over 70% occurring once. The sequencing input was peripheral blood. Every receptor here comes from a man between 65 and 85 years old with acute or convalescent COVID-19.

The chain recombines TRBV7-3 with TRBJ1-1; 8 bases match TRBD1. The trim removed 6 bases at V and 5 bases at J, leaving 5 bases unmatched. Germline-derived CDR1 and CDR2 are SGHTA and FQGTGA. This CDR3 spans 13 amino acids. The CDR3 coding sequence is TGTGCCAGCAGACAACAGGGGGGAACTGAAGCTTTCTTT. Protein product: CASRQQGGTEAFF.

This clone occurred once. The chain combines TRBV5-6 with TRBJ1-2; TRBD1 agrees at 8 bases. CDR1 and CDR2 (germline): SGHDT, YYEEEE. The CDR3 loop spans 14 amino acids. V shed 4 bases, J shed 4 bases, and the junction held 6 bases outside the gene matches. The CDR3 DNA reads as TGTGCCAGCAGCCCTAGGACAGGGACCTATGGCTACACCTTC. Its translation: CASSPRTGTYGYTF.

The rearrangement uses TRBV7-3 and TRBJ2-2; no clear D gene. Germline loops: CDR1 SGHTA, CDR2 FQGTGA. There are 13 residues in the CDR3. V was cut by 6 bases and J by 1 base, with 6 bases left in between. The CDR3 DNA is TGTGCCAGCAGTCGAGTGAACACCGGGGAGCTGTTTTTT. Its translation: CASSRVNTGELFF.

The chain employs TRBV6-5 and TRBJ2-1, with 9 bases that match TRBD2. This CDR3 is 14 amino acids long. Germline V gene data show CDR1 as MNHEY and CDR2 as SVGAGI. Trimming took 8 bases from V and 9 from J; bases not matched to a gene: 11. CDR3 DNA sequence: TGTGCCAGCTCTAGCGGGGTAGGTTTCACTGAGCAGTTCTTC. Its translation is CASSSGVGFTEQFF.